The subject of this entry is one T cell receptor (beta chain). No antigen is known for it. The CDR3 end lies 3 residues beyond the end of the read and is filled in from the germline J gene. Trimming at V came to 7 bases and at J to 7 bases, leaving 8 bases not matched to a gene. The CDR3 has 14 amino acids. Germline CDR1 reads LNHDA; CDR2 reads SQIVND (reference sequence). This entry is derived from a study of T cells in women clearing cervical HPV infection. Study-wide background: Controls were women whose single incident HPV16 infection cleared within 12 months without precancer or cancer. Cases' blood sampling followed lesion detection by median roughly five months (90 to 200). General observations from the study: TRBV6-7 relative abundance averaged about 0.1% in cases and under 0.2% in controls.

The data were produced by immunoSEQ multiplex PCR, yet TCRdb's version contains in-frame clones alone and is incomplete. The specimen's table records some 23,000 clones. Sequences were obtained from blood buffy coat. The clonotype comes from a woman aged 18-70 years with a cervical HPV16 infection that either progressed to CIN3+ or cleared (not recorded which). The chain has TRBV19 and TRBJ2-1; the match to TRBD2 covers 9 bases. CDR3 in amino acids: CASTAGGPWNEQFF. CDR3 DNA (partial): TGTGCCAGTACCGCGGGAGGGCCTTGGAATGAG. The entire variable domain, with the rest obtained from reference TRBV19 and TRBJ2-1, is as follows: DGGITQSPKYLFRKEGQNVTLSCEQNLNHDAMYWYRQDPGQGLRLIYYSQIVNDFQKGDIAEGYSVSREKKESFPLTVTSAQKNPTAFYLCASTAGGPWNEQFFGPGTRLTVL.